Listed here are 6 T cell receptor beta chains from one sample, sequenced in a study of T cell responses to AZD1222 COVID-19 vaccine. The method was immunoSEQ multiplex PCR; TCRdb's version includes in-frame clones alone and lacks a portion of them. The sample includes fewer than 50,000 clones, 80% to 95% of them seen just once. This specimen consisted of peripheral blood, obtained 28 days after the second AZD1222 dose. These receptors were taken from an adult who received the AZD1222 COVID-19 vaccine.

The chain combines TRBV4-3 with TRBJ1-6; D gene uncertain. This CDR3 is built from 16 residues. The V and J ends lost 0 bases and 10 bases respectively, with 16 bases between them. Germline CDR1 LGHNA, CDR2 YSLEER. This CDR3 reads CASSQEAAGLGSPLHF. CDR3 nucleotide sequence: TGCGCCAGCAGCCAAGAGGCGGCCGGGCTTGGGTCACCCCTCCACTTT.

The rearrangement joins TRBV6-5 to TRBJ1-5; TRBD1 might be the D (6 bases). V dropped 6 bases and J dropped 2 bases, with 14 bases sitting between them. CDR3 length equals 15 residues. The V gene's germline CDR1 is MNHEY and CDR2 SVGAGI. The CDR3 protein is CASRPTGMGNQPQHF. The CDR3 nucleotides are TGTGCCAGCAGACCTACAGGGATGGGCAATCAGCCCCAGCATTTT.

This chain links TRBV7-2 with TRBJ1-6; 7 bases agree with TRBD1. The length of the CDR3 is 15 residues. V trimming: 6 bases; J trimming: 5 bases; junction bases outside the gene matches: 7. Germline values: CDR1 SGHTA, CDR2 FQGNSA. The CDR3 DNA follows: TGTGCCAGCAGATTGTCGGGACAGAATAATTCACCCCTCCACTTT. Protein product: CASRLSGQNNSPLHF.

This sequence joins TRBV6-4 and TRBJ1-1; D gene uncertain. The CDR3 length is 13 residues. V was clipped by 4 bases and J by 5 bases, with 11 bases between them. The germline V gene encodes CDR1 MRHNA and CDR2 SNTAGT. The CDR3, as DNA: TGTGCCAGCAGTGGGCAGGTTGGGACTGAAGCTTTCTTT. Translation gives CASSGQVGTEAFF.

V gene TRBV24-1 combines with J gene TRBJ2-3, with D possibly TRBD1 on 6 matching bases. The V gene's germline CDR1 is KGHDR and CDR2 SFDVKD. V shed 4 bases and J shed 0 bases, with 10 bases lying between them. The CDR3 runs to 15 residues. CDR3 region: CATSDPGVSTDTQYF. Written as DNA, the CDR3 is TGTGCCACCAGTGACCCAGGGGTTAGCACAGATACGCAGTATTTT.

The count of this clone is one. V is TRBV10-3 and J is TRBJ2-7; D is possibly TRBD2 (5 bases). V was shortened by 2 bases and J by 6 bases, with 17 bases between the two germline ends. From germline, CDR1 is ENHRY and CDR2 SYGVKD. This CDR3 is built from 15 residues. The CDR3 DNA is TGTGCCATCAGTGAGGGACTCAACGGGCGGGCCGAGCAGTACTTC. As protein: CAISEGLNGRAEQYF.